Shown below are 11 T cell receptor beta chains from a single sample sequenced in a study of B cell selection in AIRE deficiency (dated by TCRdb to between 2018 and 2021). Libraries were constructed by the immunoSEQ multiplex PCR assay. Entries here come from immuneACCESS through TCRdb and include only in-frame sequences with V and J called. Some clones fail to appear in such tables; in the studies checked, an unresolved V gene covers under half of the shortfall, and the cause of the remainder is unknown. This sample comprises about 22,000 clones, 80% to 95% of them detected only once. The ten largest account for more than 1.2% of the sample. Regulatory T cells were sorted as CD4+CD25hiCD127low/negative cells. Material for sequencing was CD4+CD25+ Tregs sorted from PBMCs. Source of these receptors: a human donor in good health.

The chain is built from TRBV11-3 and TRBJ2-1; D is possibly TRBD1 or TRBD2 (5 bases each). Germline loops: CDR1 SGHNT, CDR2 YENEEA. CDR3 length: 13 residues. The ends were cut back, 4 bases at V and 4 bases at J, with 8 bases in the middle. The CDR3 coding sequence is TGTGCCAGCAGCTCGGGACGGTACAATGAGCAGTTCTTC. Translating it yields CASSSGRYNEQFF.

The V and J genes are TRBV5-1 and TRBJ2-3, with 15 bases identical to TRBD2. The CDR3 has 21 amino acids. Germline V gives CDR1 SGHRS, CDR2 YFSETQ. Trimming cost V 4 bases and J 7 bases; bases outside gene matches: 22. The CDR3 protein is CASSPYRMGLAGGANVYTQYF. For the CDR3, the DNA is TGCGCCAGCAGCCCCTACAGAATGGGACTAGCGGGGGGCGCGAATGTGTATACGCAGTATTTT.

Of note for this clone: This sample also contains other DNA sequences that code for the same CDR3. The gene calls are TRBV20-1 and TRBJ1-4; D is undetermined. The CDR3 consists of 11 residues. V lost 1 base and J lost 8, with 5 bases in between. CDR1 DFQATT and CDR2 SNEGSKA come from the germline V gene (reference sequence). The CDR3 DNA reads TGCAGTGCTAGAGGGGTGGAAAAACTGTTTTTT. As protein: CSARGVEKLFF.

This clone was counted only a few times. The rearrangement links TRBV7-9 to TRBJ2-1; TRBD1 might be the D (6 bases). The CDR3 loop spans 14 amino acids. Germline V lookup: CDR1 SEHNR, CDR2 FQNEAQ (reference sequence). Trimming pared 3 bases from V and 2 bases from J, leaving 8 bases between. The CDR3 protein is CASSFRDTYNEQFF. The CDR3 nucleotides are TGTGCCAGCAGCTTCCGGGACACCTACAATGAGCAGTTCTTC.

This chain uses TRBV7-6 with TRBJ2-5; D possibly corresponds to TRBD2 (6 bases). Trimming removed 1 base at V and 1 base at J, with 13 bases between. The CDR3 loop spans 16 amino acids. CDR1 and CDR2 from the germline V gene are SGHVS and FNYEAQ. CDR3 amino acids: CASSLVPLGGQETQYF. DNA for the CDR3: TGTGCCAGCAGCTTAGTCCCCTTGGGGGGCCAAGAGACCCAGTACTTC.

The CDR3 sequence is CASRSYYNEQFF. CDR3 DNA sequence: TGTGCCAGTAGGTCCTACTACAATGAGCAGTTCTTC. This rearrangement joins TRBV19 to TRBJ2-1; D is unclear. Per the germline V gene, CDR1 is LNHDA and CDR2 is SQIVND (reference sequence). The CDR3 is 12 residues long. V was shortened by 6 bases and J by 3 bases, with 6 bases between the two germline ends.

The chain couples TRBV14 to TRBJ2-7, with 7 bases matching TRBD2. CDR1 and CDR2 (germline): SGHDN, FVKESK. V dropped 4 bases and J dropped 6; count of bases not matched to a gene: 12. The CDR3 consists of 15 residues. The CDR3 here is CASSRLGRGLVEQYF. CDR3 DNA sequence: TGTGCCAGCAGCCGGCTTGGGAGGGGACTGGTCGAGCAGTACTTC.

On this clone: The junction differs from germline at one of its ends, possibly a read error. This chain uses TRBV5-6 with TRBJ2-5, with 10 bases aligning to TRBD2. Germline V lookup: CDR1 SGHDT, CDR2 YYEEEE. This CDR3 spans 11 amino acids. DNA for the CDR3: TGTGCCAGCAGCTTAGGGACTAGCGCGAACTTC. This encodes CASSLGTSANF. Full variable domain (remainder filled in from reference TRBV5-6 and TRBJ2-5): DAGVTQSPTHLIKTRGQQVTLRCSPKSGHDTVSWYQQALGQGPQFIFQYYEEEERQRGNFPDRFSGHQFPNYSSELNVNALLLGDSALYLCASSLGTSANFGPGTRLLVL.

The V call is TRBV19, the J call TRBJ1-5, with D possibly TRBD1 on 5 matching bases. The CDR3 is 13 amino acids. Germline CDR1 and CDR2: LNHDA and SQIVND (reference sequence). V was trimmed by 6 bases and J by 5 bases, leaving 11 bases between them. Here the CDR3 reads CASRGRGDQPQHF. As DNA, the CDR3 is TGTGCCAGTAGGGGGAGGGGCGATCAGCCCCAGCATTTT.

The rearrangement uses TRBV10-2 and TRBJ2-2; D not resolved. V was shortened by 8 bases and J by 1 base, with 5 bases between the two germline ends. Per germline, CDR1 WSHSY and CDR2 SAAADI. This CDR3 has 12 residues. Here the CDR3 DNA reads TGCGCCAGCCGCGGGAACACCGGGGAGCTGTTTTTT. It codes for CASRGNTGELFF.

The rearrangement uses TRBV7-2 and TRBJ2-5, with D perhaps matching TRBD2 (6 bases). Trimming stripped 4 bases from V and 1 base from J, with 10 bases between. Germline V lookup: CDR1 SGHTA, CDR2 FQGNSA. The CDR3 totals 14 residues. CDR3 nucleotide sequence: TGTGCCAGCAGCTCCTCTAGCGTCCAAGAGACCCAGTACTTC. Amino acid sequence: CASSSSSVQETQYF.